This T cell receptor (beta chain) was obtained from a study of monozygotic twins with inflammatory bowel disease. From around 3.5 ug of total RNA, each TCR library was prepared. Each of TCRalpha and TCRbeta cDNA went through two nested PCRs, lasting around 16 and 10 cycles. TCRdb reprocessed the 5' RACE reads and keeps a single row for each CDR3 protein, giving no DNA. This sample contains approximately 390,000 distinct CDR3 sequences. CDR1 and CDR2 from the germline V gene are SGHTA and FQGNSA. The CDR3 covers 15 residues. Each donor supplied approximately 2.5 ml of blood. The sequence derives from a human donor with ulcerative colitis or Crohn's disease, or a healthy co-twin of an affected twin (not recorded which). Sequenced input: blood. The chain uses TRBV7-2 and TRBJ2-5; TCRdb proposes TRBD1, but this gene call is untestable without DNA. CDR3 in amino acids: CASSYSGGAGETQYF.